Listed below are T cell receptor beta chains from one sample, sequenced in a study of CD8+CD57+ T cells in acquired aplastic anemia. TCRdb redid the calling of the reads with MiXCR, one entry per CDR3 protein. The sample lists 450,000 to 550,000 distinct CDR3 sequences; more than 25% were seen once. The sequencing input was sorted CD4+, CD8+, or CD8+CD57+ T cells (not recorded which) from PBMCs. All receptors derive from a human donor with aplastic anemia. The CDR3 runs from the conserved cysteine through the conserved F or W. The order of the fields is CDR3 protein, CDR3 DNA, D gene, J gene, V gene, clone size. The D gene is left open where the match is weak. Not all rows give a size; the values are once, few, many and, for expanded clones, a class.

cdr3_aa: CSAHPTGDRSPLHF
cdr3_nt: TGCAGCGCACACCCGACGGGGGACCGATCACCCCTCCACTTT
d_call: NA
j_call: TRBJ1-6
v_call: TRBV29-1
clone_size: few

cdr3_aa: CATAGDRGYQETQYF
cdr3_nt: TGTGCCACAGCCGGGGACAGGGGGTACCAAGAGACCCAGTACTTC
d_call: TRBD1
j_call: TRBJ2-5
v_call: TRBV10-3
clone_size: many

cdr3_aa: CASSPERASTGELFF
cdr3_nt: TGCGCCAGCAGCCCTGAACGAGCGAGCACCGGGGAGCTGTTTTTT
d_call: NA
j_call: TRBJ2-2
v_call: TRBV5-1
clone_size: few

cdr3_aa: CASSVGGGPKIEEQYF
cdr3_nt: TGTGCCAGCAGCGTAGGAGGCGGGCCTAAGATTGAGGAGCAGTACTTC
d_call: NA
j_call: TRBJ2-7
v_call: TRBV9
clone_size: NA

cdr3_aa: CASSAWVSNTEAFF
cdr3_nt: TGTGCCAGCAGTGCTTGGGTCAGTAACACTGAAGCTTTCTTT
d_call: NA
j_call: TRBJ1-1
v_call: TRBV25-1
clone_size: NA

cdr3_aa: CASRDQTGPNYGYTF
cdr3_nt: TGTGCCAGCAGGGATCAGACAGGGCCCAACTATGGCTACACCTTC
d_call: TRBD1
j_call: TRBJ1-2
v_call: TRBV2
clone_size: many

cdr3_aa: CAISEVGQGVSPLHF
cdr3_nt: TGTGCCATCAGTGAGGTCGGACAGGGAGTTTCACCCCTCCACTTT
d_call: TRBD1
j_call: TRBJ1-6
v_call: TRBV10-3
clone_size: few

cdr3_aa: CASDKGQVGNQPQHF
cdr3_nt: TGTGCCAGCGATAAGGGACAGGTGGGCAATCAGCCCCAGCATTTT
d_call: TRBD1
j_call: TRBJ1-5
v_call: TRBV19
clone_size: many

cdr3_aa: CASSETGGGPNEQFF
cdr3_nt: TGTGCCAGCAGTGAGACAGGGGGGGGGCCCAATGAGCAGTTCTTC
d_call: TRBD1
j_call: TRBJ2-1
v_call: TRBV2
clone_size: NA

cdr3_aa: CASSYSPPPPSYNEQFF
cdr3_nt: TGTGCCAGCAGCTACAGCCCACCCCCCCCCTCCTACAATGAGCAGTTCTTC
d_call: NA
j_call: TRBJ2-1
v_call: TRBV5-4
clone_size: NA

cdr3_aa: CAISGTTELNTEAFF
cdr3_nt: TGTGCCATCAGTGGTACGACAGAGTTGAACACTGAAGCTTTCTTT
d_call: NA
j_call: TRBJ1-1
v_call: TRBV10-3
clone_size: NA

cdr3_aa: CASSFLSGRDTGELFF
cdr3_nt: TGTGCCAGCAGTTTCCTCAGCGGGAGGGACACCGGGGAGCTGTTTTTT
d_call: TRBD2
j_call: TRBJ2-2
v_call: TRBV25-1
clone_size: few

cdr3_aa: CSPRDSYTDTQYF
cdr3_nt: TGCAGTCCTAGGGACTCCTACACAGATACGCAGTATTTT
d_call: NA
j_call: TRBJ2-3
v_call: TRBV20-1
clone_size: many

cdr3_aa: CATSDPLAVSSYEQYF
cdr3_nt: TGTGCCACCAGTGATCCTCTGGCGGTCAGCTCCTACGAGCAGTACTTC
d_call: NA
j_call: TRBJ2-7
v_call: TRBV24-1
clone_size: many

cdr3_aa: CASSQTTVTMNTEAFF
cdr3_nt: TGTGCCAGCAGCCAAACAACAGTCACTATGAACACTGAAGCTTTCTTT
d_call: NA
j_call: TRBJ1-1
v_call: TRBV14
clone_size: few

cdr3_aa: CAWSAGTGISHEQYF
cdr3_nt: TGTGCCTGGAGTGCCGGGACAGGGATTTCCCACGAGCAGTACTTC
d_call: TRBD1
j_call: TRBJ2-7
v_call: TRBV5-3
clone_size: NA

cdr3_aa: CASSLIRDGEQYF
cdr3_nt: TGTGCTAGCAGCTTAATCAGGGACGGCGAGCAGTACTTC
d_call: NA
j_call: TRBJ2-7
v_call: TRBV7-7
clone_size: many

cdr3_aa: CSARGRIYYEQYF
cdr3_nt: TGCAGTGCTAGGGGACGGATCTACTACGAGCAGTACTTC
d_call: NA
j_call: TRBJ2-7
v_call: TRBV20-1
clone_size: many

cdr3_aa: CASSSSTDQPQHF
cdr3_nt: TGTGCCAGCAGCTCTTCGACGGATCAGCCCCAGCATTTT
d_call: NA
j_call: TRBJ1-5
v_call: TRBV7-2
clone_size: many

cdr3_aa: CASSPTQGYNQPQHF
cdr3_nt: TGTGCCAGCTCACCTACACAGGGCTACAATCAGCCCCAGCATTTT
d_call: NA
j_call: TRBJ1-5
v_call: TRBV2
clone_size: NA

cdr3_aa: CVSSQEGSLSSPLHF
cdr3_nt: TGTGTCAGCAGCCAAGAGGGAAGTCTTAGCTCACCCCTCCACTTT
d_call: NA
j_call: TRBJ1-6
v_call: TRBV5-6
clone_size: NA

cdr3_aa: CASSATVNGNTEAFF
cdr3_nt: TGTGCCAGCAGTGCGACAGTAAACGGGAACACTGAAGCTTTCTTT
d_call: NA
j_call: TRBJ1-1
v_call: TRBV6-2/TRBV6-3
clone_size: NA